Described below is a single T cell receptor (beta chain) sequence and its context. The record originates from a study of blood T cell repertoires in COVID-19. Whole-study context: The United States, Italy and Spain supplied acute and convalescent COVID-19 samples. In each case, the material was cDNA or gDNA derived from T cells, B-cell-depleted T cells, or PBMCs.

CDR3 length: 15 amino acids. V was shortened by 4 bases and J by 5 bases, with 17 bases between the two germline ends. Germline CDR1 and CDR2: LGHDT and YNNKEL (reference sequence). Original processing notes: Amplified reference gene primers provided the basis for estimating nucleated cell counts. The protocol was immunoSEQ multiplex PCR, while the TCRdb copy is restricted to in-frame clones and leaves out a portion. Clone size and the V and J calls come from that table; the DNA yielded D and trimming. The data show approximately 140,000 clones, over 60% seen once. The sequence derives from a man aged 50 or older with acute or convalescent COVID-19. The chain joins TRBV3-1 (or the pseudogene TRBV3-2) to TRBJ1-1; TRBD1 might be the D (6 bases). The sample consisted of peripheral blood. CDR3: CASSPQIQGRTEAFF. DNA of the CDR3: TGTGCCAGCAGCCCCCAAATACAGGGAAGAACTGAAGCTTTCTTT.